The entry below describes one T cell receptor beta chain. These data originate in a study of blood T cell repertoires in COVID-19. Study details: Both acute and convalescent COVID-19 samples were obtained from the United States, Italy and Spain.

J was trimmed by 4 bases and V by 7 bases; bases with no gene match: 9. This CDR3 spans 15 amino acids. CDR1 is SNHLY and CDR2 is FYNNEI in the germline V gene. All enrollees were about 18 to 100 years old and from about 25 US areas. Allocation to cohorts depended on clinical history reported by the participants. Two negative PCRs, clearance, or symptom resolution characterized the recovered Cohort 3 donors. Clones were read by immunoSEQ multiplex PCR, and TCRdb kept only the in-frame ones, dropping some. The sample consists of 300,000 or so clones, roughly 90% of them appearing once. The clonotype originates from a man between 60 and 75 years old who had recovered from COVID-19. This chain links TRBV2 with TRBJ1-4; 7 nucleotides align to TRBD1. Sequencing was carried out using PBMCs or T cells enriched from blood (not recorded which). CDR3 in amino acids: CASIGTGTDNEKLFF. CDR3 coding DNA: TGTGCCAGCATTGGAACCGGGACAGATAATGAAAAACTGTTTTTT. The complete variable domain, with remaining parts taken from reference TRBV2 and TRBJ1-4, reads EPEVTQTPSHQVTQMGQEVILRCVPISNHLYFYWYRQILGQKVEFLVSFYNNEISEKSEIFDDQFSVERPDGSNFTLKIRSTKLEDSAMYFCASIGTGTDNEKLFFGSGTQLSVL.